This T cell receptor (beta chain) is drawn from a study of shared clonotypes between healthy human individuals. About the study: Donors, aged 18 to 49, were a couple of women and three men. Plates per donor: three CD4 naive, three CD4 memory, two CD8 naive, one CD8 memory.

TCRdb's copy holds only in-frame clones and misses some; the assay was immunoSEQ multiplex PCR. Of around 1.4 million clones in the sample, approximately 98.5% are singletons; the top ten hold approximately 0.4%. Per germline, CDR1 LNHDA and CDR2 SQIVND (reference sequence). The CDR3 runs to 12 residues. Trimming took off 10 bases at V and 2 bases at J, with 12 bases between the two ends. This receptor was identified in a man aged 25 to 45 in good health. Sample: naive CD4+ T cells sorted from blood. The subset denotes: CD45RA+ positively selected. This sequence joins TRBV19 and TRBJ2-7; no clear D. The chain's CDR3 is CATLDPAYEQYF. CDR3 nucleotides: TGTGCCACCCTAGACCCTGCCTACGAGCAGTACTTC.